This TCR beta chain is drawn from a study of cytomegalovirus exposure and HLA in healthy donors. On the study more broadly: Out of 150 million to 200 million T cells, an earlier analysis found fewer than 140 million unique TCR beta sequences in total.

Study-wide results and limits: Reportedly, cytomegalovirus status was diagnosed with high sensitivity and specificity. Presence/absence analyses took donor sequencing depth as roughly uniform. Earlier findings revealed that most TCR beta V segments proved productive either about 87% or about 30% of the time.

The study ran its PCR with 60 Vbeta and 13 Jbeta primers. Profiling relied on immunoSEQ multiplex PCR, and the TCRdb table lists in-frame clones only, not all of them. The sample has 120,000 to 150,000 clones; roughly 80% are singletons. CDR1 is SGHRS, CDR2 YFSETQ, per germline. This CDR3 is built from 15 residues. With V trimmed by 1 base and J by 2 bases, 5 bases remained unmatched. In this sample, this clone turned up once. Its antigen remains unidentified. Specimen: PBMCs. The receptor was isolated from a woman between 40 and 50 years old in good health and CMV-seropositive. The chain is built from TRBV5-1 and TRBJ2-5; 7 bases match TRBD2. The CDR3 sequence is CASSLSRGLQETQYF. The DNA for the CDR3 is TGCGCCAGCAGCTTGTCGCGGGGACTACAAGAGACCCAGTACTTC.